This TCR beta chain was captured in a study of response to subunit inactivated influenza vaccine. TCRdb re-called the RT-PCR reads with MiXCR, one entry per CDR3 protein. Found here are fewer than 650,000 distinct CDR3 sequences, approximately 12% of them singletons; the top ten hold roughly 13%. Study results and limitations: Every seasonal influenza vaccination brings in few new T cells, the authors suggested.

A note on this clonotype: Its antigen is not identified.

This CDR3 is built from 16 residues. V lost 2 bases, J lost 0 bases, and 11 bases lay in between. The J gene is TRBJ2-4, the V gene TRBV12-3 or TRBV12-4; D unclear. The sample was PBMCs from blood, taken more than 35 days after vaccination. The source is a man aged 50-60 years who received an inactivated influenza vaccine. The CDR3, as DNA: TGTGCCAGCAGTTTAAACCGGAGACTAGCCAAAAACATTCAGTACTTC. It encodes CASSLNRRLAKNIQYF.